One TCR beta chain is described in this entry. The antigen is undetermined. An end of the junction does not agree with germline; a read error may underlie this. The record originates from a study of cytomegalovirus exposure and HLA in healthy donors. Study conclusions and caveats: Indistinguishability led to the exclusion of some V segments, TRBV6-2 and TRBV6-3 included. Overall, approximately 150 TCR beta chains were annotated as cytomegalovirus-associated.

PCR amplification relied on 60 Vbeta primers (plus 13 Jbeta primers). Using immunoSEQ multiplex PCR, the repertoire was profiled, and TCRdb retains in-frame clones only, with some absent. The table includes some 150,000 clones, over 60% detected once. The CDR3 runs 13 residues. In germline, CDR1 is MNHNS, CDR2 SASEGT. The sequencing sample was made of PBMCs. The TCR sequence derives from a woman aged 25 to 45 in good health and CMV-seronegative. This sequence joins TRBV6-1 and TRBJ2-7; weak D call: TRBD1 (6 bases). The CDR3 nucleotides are TGTGCCAGCAGGGAAGACAGGTTCTACGAGCAGTACTTC. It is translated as CASREDRFYEQYF.